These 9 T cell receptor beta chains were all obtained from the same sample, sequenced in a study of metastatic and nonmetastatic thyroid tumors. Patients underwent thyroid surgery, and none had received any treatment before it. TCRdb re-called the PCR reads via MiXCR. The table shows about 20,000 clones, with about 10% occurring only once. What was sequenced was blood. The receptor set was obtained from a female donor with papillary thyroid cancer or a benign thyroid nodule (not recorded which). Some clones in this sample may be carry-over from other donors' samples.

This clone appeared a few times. CDR3 DNA: TGTGCCAGCAGTCCCAGGACTAGCGGGAGGATGAGCTCCTACGAGCAGTACTTC. Translated: CASSPRTSGRMSSYEQYF. The chain combines TRBV6-2 or TRBV6-3 with TRBJ2-7, with 14 bases aligning to TRBD2. The trim removed 5 bases at V and 0 bases at J, leaving 9 bases unmatched. CDR3 length equals 18 residues. The V gene's germline CDR1 is MNHEY and CDR2 SVGEGT.

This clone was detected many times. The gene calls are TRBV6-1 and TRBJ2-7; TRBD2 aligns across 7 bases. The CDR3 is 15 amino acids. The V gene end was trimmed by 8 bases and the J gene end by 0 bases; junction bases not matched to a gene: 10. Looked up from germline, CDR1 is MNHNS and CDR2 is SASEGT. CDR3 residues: CASAKTSDASYEQYF. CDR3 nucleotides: TGTGCCAGCGCTAAAACTAGCGACGCCTCCTACGAGCAGTACTTC.

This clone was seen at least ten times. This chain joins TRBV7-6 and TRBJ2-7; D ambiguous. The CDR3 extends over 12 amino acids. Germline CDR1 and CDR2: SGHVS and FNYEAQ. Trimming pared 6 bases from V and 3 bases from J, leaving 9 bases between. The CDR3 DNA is TGTGCCAGCAGGGGAAGTGGCTACGAGCAGTACTTC. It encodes CASRGSGYEQYF.

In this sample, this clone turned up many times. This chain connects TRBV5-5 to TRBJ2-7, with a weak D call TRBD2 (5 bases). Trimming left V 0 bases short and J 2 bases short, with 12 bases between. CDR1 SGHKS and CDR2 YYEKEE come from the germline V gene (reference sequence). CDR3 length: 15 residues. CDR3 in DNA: TGTGCCAGCAGCTTGGCCGCGGGTCAGGCCTACGAGCAGTACTTC. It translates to CASSLAAGQAYEQYF. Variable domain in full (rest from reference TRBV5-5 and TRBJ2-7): DAGVTQSPTHLIKTRGQQVTLRCSPISGHKSVSWYQQVLGQGPQFIFQYYEKEERGRGNFPDRFSARQFPNYSSELNVNALLLGDSALYLCASSLAAGQAYEQYFGPGTRLTVT.

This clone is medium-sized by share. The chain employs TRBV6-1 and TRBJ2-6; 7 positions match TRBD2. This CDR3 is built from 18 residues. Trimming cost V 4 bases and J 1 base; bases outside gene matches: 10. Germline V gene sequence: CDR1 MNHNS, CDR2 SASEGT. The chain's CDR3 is CASSVLGGGRSGANVLTF. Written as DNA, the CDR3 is TGTGCCAGCAGTGTCCTGGGGGGGGGTAGGTCTGGGGCCAACGTCCTGACTTTC.

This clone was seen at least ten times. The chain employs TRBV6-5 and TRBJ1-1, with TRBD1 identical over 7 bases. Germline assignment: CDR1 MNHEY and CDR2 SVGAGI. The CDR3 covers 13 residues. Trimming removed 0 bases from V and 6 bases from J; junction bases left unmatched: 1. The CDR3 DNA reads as TGTGCCAGCAGTTACTCAGACAGGGCTGAAGCTTTCTTT. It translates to CASSYSDRAEAFF.

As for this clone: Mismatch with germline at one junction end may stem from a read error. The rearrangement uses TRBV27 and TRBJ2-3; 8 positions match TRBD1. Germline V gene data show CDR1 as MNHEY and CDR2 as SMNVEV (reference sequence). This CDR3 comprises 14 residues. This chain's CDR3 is CASSTWTGTDTQYF. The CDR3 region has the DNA TGCGCCAGCAGTACGTGGACAGGGACAGATACGCAGTATTTT.

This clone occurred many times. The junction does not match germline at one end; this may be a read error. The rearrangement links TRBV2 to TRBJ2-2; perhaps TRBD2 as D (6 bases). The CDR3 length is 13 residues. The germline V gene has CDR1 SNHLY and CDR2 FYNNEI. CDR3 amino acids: CASSEGRSGELFF. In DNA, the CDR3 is TGTGCCAGCAGCGAAGGGAGGTCCGGGGAGCTGTTTTTT.

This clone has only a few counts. CDR3 in amino acids: CASGFSRDYYNEQFF. CDR3 DNA: TGTGCTAGTGGTTTTAGCCGGGACTACTACAATGAGCAGTTCTTC. The chain recombines TRBV12-5 with TRBJ2-1, with 7 positions matching TRBD2. Losses at the gene ends were 3 bases for V and 3 bases for J; bases not matched to a gene: 5. In germline, CDR1 is LGHNT, CDR2 FRNRAP. The CDR3 extends over 15 amino acids. The full variable domain, rest sourced from reference TRBV12-5 and TRBJ2-1, is DARVTQTPRHKVTEMGQEVTMRCQPILGHNTVFWYRQTMMQGLELLAYFRNRAPLDDSGMPKDRFSAEMPDATLATLKIQPSEPRDSAVYFCASGFSRDYYNEQFFGPGTRLTVL.